The 7 T cell receptor beta chains given below trace back to one sample, sequenced in a study of T cell repertoires in cytomegalovirus infection. Each CDR3 protein gets one entry after TCRdb re-called the reads with MiXCR. The data contain roughly 500,000 distinct CDR3 sequences, roughly 10% of them singletons. Sequenced material: PBMCs. The receptors were gathered from a human donor in good health (CMV status not recorded). Some clones in this sample may be carry-over from other donors' samples.

Regarding this clonotype: This clone may be a read error of a much larger clone one base away. The chain links TRBV5-5 to TRBJ2-5, with no clear D. CDR1 is SGHKS, CDR2 YYEKEE, per germline (reference sequence). The CDR3 spans 14 residues. Written as DNA, the CDR3 is TGTGCCAGCAGCTTGGTGCCGAACCAAGAGGCCCAGTACTTC. Encoded protein: CASSLVPNQEAQYF.

This clonotype was picked up a small number of times. This chain joins TRBV7-9 and TRBJ1-1; the D is unclear. In germline, CDR1 is SEHNR, CDR2 FQNEAQ (reference sequence). This CDR3 spans 14 amino acids. Trimming shortened V by 5 bases and J by 6 bases, and 16 bases separated the two germline ends. CDR3 sequence reads: CASSHRTDGAEAFF. CDR3 nucleotide sequence: TGTGCCAGCAGCCATAGGACGGATGGAGCTGAAGCTTTCTTT.

In this sample, this clonotype turned up a few times. V and J are TRBV19 and TRBJ2-6; the D gene is possibly TRBD1 (5 bases). V gave up 5 bases and J gave up 1 base, with 9 bases separating them. The CDR3 spans 15 residues. The germline gives CDR1 LNHDA, CDR2 SQIVND (reference sequence). The CDR3 sequence: CASSPRASGANVLTF. The CDR3 nucleotides read TGTGCCAGTAGTCCCAGGGCTTCTGGGGCCAACGTCCTGACTTTC. Complete variable domain (other parts from reference TRBV19 and TRBJ2-6): DGGITQSPKYLFRKEGQNVTLSCEQNLNHDAMYWYRQDPGQGLRLIYYSQIVNDFQKGDIAEGYSVSREKKESFPLTVTSAQKNPTAFYLCASSPRASGANVLTFGAGSRLTVL.

This clonotype was seen ten or more times. The rearrangement links TRBV18 to TRBJ2-6; possible D gene TRBD1, 6 bases. Trimming pared 2 bases from V and 1 base from J, leaving 12 bases between. The CDR3 extends over 17 amino acids. Germline CDR1 KGHSH, CDR2 LQKENI. The CDR3 nucleotides read TGTGCCAGCTCACCAGGGGGCGCGGTGTCTGGGGCCAACGTCCTGACTTTC. This translates into CASSPGGAVSGANVLTF.

This clonotype has a count of ten or more. The V and J genes are TRBV20-1 and TRBJ2-7; 9 bases map to TRBD1. Trimming cost V 5 bases and J 2 bases; bases outside gene matches: 4. CDR3 length: 13 residues. CDR1 DFQATT and CDR2 SNEGSKA come from the germline V gene (reference sequence). The CDR3 DNA sequence: TGCAGTGCTGTGAGACAGGGGGCCTACGAGCAGTACTTC. As protein: CSAVRQGAYEQYF.

This clonotype was picked up many times. The chain couples TRBV5-5 to TRBJ1-1, with D maybe TRBD1 (5 bases). This CDR3 comprises 13 residues. From germline, CDR1 is SGHKS and CDR2 YYEKEE (reference sequence). Deletions cut 5 bases from V and 4 bases from J, with 12 bases between. The chain's CDR3 is CASRGRDPTEAFF. For the CDR3, the DNA is TGTGCCAGCAGGGGTAGGGACCCCACTGAAGCTTTCTTT.

This clonotype occurred many times. The V call is TRBV28, the J call TRBJ2-5; TRBD2 might be the D (6 bases). CDR1 is MDHEN and CDR2 is SYDVKM in the germline V gene. This CDR3 spans 20 amino acids. Deletions cut 7 bases from V and 0 bases from J, with 30 bases between. The CDR3 reads CASTWGLGTHPGPDQETQYF. CDR3 sequence (DNA): TGTGCCAGCACCTGGGGATTGGGGACTCACCCAGGCCCGGACCAAGAGACCCAGTACTTC. The full variable domain, rest sourced from reference TRBV28 and TRBJ2-5, is DVKVTQSSRYLVKRTGEKVFLECVQDMDHENMFWYRQDPGLGLRLIYFSYDVKMKEKGDIPEGYSVSREKKERFSLILESASTNQTSMYLCASTWGLGTHPGPDQETQYFGPGTRLLVL.